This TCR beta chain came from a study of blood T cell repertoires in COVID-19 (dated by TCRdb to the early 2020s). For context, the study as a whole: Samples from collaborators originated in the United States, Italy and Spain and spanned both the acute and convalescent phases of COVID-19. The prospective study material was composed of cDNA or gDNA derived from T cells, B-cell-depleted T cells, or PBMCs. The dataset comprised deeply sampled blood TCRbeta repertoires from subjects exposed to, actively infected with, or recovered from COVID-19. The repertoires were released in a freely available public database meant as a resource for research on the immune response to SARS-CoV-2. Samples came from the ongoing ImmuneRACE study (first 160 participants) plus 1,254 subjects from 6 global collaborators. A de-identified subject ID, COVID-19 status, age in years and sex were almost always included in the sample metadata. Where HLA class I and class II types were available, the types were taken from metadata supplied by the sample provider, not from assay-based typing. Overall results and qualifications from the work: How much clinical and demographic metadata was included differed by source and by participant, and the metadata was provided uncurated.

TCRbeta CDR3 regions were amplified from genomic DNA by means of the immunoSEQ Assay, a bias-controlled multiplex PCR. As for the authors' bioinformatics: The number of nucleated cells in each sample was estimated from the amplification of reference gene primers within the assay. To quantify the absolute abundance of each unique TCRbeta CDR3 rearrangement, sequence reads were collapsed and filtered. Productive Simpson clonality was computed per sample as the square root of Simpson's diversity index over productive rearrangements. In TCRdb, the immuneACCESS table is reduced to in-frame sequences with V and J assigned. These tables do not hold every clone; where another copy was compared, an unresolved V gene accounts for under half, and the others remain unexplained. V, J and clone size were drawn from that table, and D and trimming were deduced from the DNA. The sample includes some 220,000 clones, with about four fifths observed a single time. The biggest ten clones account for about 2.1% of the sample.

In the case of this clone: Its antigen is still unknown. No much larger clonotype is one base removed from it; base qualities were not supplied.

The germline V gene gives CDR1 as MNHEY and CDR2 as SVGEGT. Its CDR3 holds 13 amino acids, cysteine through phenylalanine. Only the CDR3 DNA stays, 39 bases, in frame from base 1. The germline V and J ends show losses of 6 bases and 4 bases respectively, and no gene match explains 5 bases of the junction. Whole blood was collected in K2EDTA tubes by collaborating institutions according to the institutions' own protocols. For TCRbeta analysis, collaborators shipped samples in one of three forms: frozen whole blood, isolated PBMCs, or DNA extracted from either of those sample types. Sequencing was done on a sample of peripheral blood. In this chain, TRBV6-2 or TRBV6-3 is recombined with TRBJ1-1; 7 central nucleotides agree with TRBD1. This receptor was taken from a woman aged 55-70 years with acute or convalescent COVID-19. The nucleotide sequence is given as TGTGCCAGCAGCTCGGACAGGAGCACTGAAGCTTTCTTT. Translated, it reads CASSSDRSTEAFF.